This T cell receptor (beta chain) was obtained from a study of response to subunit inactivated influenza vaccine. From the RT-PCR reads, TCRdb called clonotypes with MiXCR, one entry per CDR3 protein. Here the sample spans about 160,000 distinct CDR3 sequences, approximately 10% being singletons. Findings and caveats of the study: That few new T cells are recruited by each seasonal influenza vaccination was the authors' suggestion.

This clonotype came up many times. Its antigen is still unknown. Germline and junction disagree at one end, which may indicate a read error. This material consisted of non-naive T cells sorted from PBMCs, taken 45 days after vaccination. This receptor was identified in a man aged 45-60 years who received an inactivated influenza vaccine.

CDR3 sequence: CSARDHDEAFF. CDR3 DNA: TGCAGTGCCAGAGACCACGATGAAGCTTTCTTT. The chain uses TRBV20-1 and TRBJ1-1; D gene ambiguous. Germline CDR1 and CDR2: DFQATT and SNEGSKA (reference sequence). The CDR3 is made up of 11 amino acids.